Below are 29 T cell receptor beta chains sequenced from a single sample in a study of vaccination effects on CD4 cells after COVID-19. Repertoires were generated with immunoSEQ multiplex PCR, while TCRdb's copy carries only in-frame clones and drops some. The sample contains under 80,000 clones, about 78% of which appear only once. Antigen specificity for these receptors is unknown. CD4+ T cells specific for antigen were expanded with viral peptide pools by the ViraFEST assay before sequencing. The culture ran for approximately 9 days before CD4+ T cells were isolated. People in the vaccine group had not been infected with SARS-CoV-2 before, and their nucleocapsid antibodies were negative. The sequencing here drew on CD4+ T cells from PBMCs cultured with SARS-CoV-2 spike peptides, taken before COVID-19 vaccination. Receptors were obtained from a human donor who received a COVID-19 vaccine.

The gene calls are TRBV5-4 and TRBJ1-4; TRBD1 might be the D (6 bases). CDR1 SGHNT and CDR2 YYREEE come from the germline V gene (reference sequence). The ends were cut back, 5 bases at V and 4 bases at J, with 12 bases in the middle. This CDR3 region has 14 residues. The CDR3 here is CASRPDRNNEKLFF. The CDR3, as DNA: TGTGCCAGCAGGCCGGACAGAAATAATGAAAAACTGTTTTTT. Variable domain in full (rest from reference TRBV5-4 and TRBJ1-4): ETGVTQSPTHLIKTRGQQVTLRCSSQSGHNTVSWYQQALGQGPQFIFQYYREEENGRGNFPPRFSGLQFPNYSSELNVNALELDDSALYLCASRPDRNNEKLFFGSGTQLSVL.

V is TRBV24-1 and J is TRBJ2-1, with TRBD1 identical over 7 bases. The CDR3 is 16 residues long. Trimming at V came to 9 bases and at J to 7 bases, leaving 17 bases not matched to a gene. Germline CDR1 reads KGHDR; CDR2 reads SFDVKD. The CDR3 region has the DNA TGTGCCACCTCCTCCCCCCCTGGGACAGCCGTGAATGAGCAGTTCTTC. This gives the protein CATSSPPGTAVNEQFF.

V usage is TRBV2 and J usage is TRBJ1-3; no clear D gene. CDR1 is SNHLY, CDR2 FYNNEI, per germline. V gave up 6 bases and J gave up 2 bases, with 5 bases separating them. The CDR3 has 12 amino acids. The chain's CDR3 is CASRVAGNTIYF. For the CDR3, the DNA is TGTGCCAGCAGGGTGGCTGGAAACACCATATATTTT. The complete variable domain, with remaining parts taken from reference TRBV2 and TRBJ1-3, reads EPEVTQTPSHQVTQMGQEVILRCVPISNHLYFYWYRQILGQKVEFLVSFYNNEISEKSEIFDDQFSVERPDGSNFTLKIRSTKLEDSAMYFCASRVAGNTIYFGEGSWLTVV.

This clone has only a few counts. This sequence joins TRBV4-1 and TRBJ1-2; D is unclear. The CDR3 length is 13 residues. Trimming left V 2 bases short and J 5 bases short, with 9 bases between. Looked up from germline, CDR1 is MGHRA and CDR2 is YSYEKL. The CDR3 DNA sequence: TGCGCCAGCAGCCAACATCTACAGTATGGCTACACCTTC. It is translated as CASSQHLQYGYTF.

The chain links TRBV6-5 to TRBJ1-5; 9 bases fit TRBD1. The CDR3 spans 15 residues. V trimming: 5 bases; J trimming: 1 base; junction bases outside the gene matches: 3. Germline values: CDR1 MNHEY, CDR2 SVGAGI. The CDR3 sequence is CASSQQGASNQPQHF. Written as DNA, the CDR3 is TGTGCCAGCAGTCAACAGGGGGCCAGCAATCAGCCCCAGCATTTT.

V and J are TRBV10-1 and TRBJ2-7; D not certain. The V and J ends lost 6 bases and 4 bases respectively, with 10 bases between them. There are 12 residues in the CDR3. The V gene's germline CDR1 is WNHNN and CDR2 SYGVQD (reference sequence). The CDR3 reads CASSADGYEQYV. The CDR3 bases are TGCGCCAGCAGCGCGGACGGTTACGAGCAGTACGTC.

The chain employs TRBV5-1 and TRBJ2-7; the match to TRBD1 covers 7 bases. CDR3 length: 17 amino acids. CDR1 and CDR2 from the germline V gene are SGHRS and YFSETQ. The ends lost 1 base at V and 5 bases at J; junction bases unmatched: 15. The CDR3 spells CASSLSMMTGPSNEQYV. CDR3 bases: TGCGCCAGCAGCTTGTCCATGATGACAGGGCCTTCGAACGAGCAGTACGTC.

The chain recombines TRBV7-9 with TRBJ1-2; 8 bases match TRBD1. V shed 5 bases and J 1 base; nucleotides not matched to a gene: 6. Germline V lookup: CDR1 SEHNR, CDR2 FQNEAQ (reference sequence). The CDR3 runs 15 residues. The chain's CDR3 is CASSPSGQVNYGYTF. In nucleotides, the CDR3 is TGTGCCAGCAGCCCATCGGGACAGGTTAACTATGGCTACACCTTC. The full variable domain, in which reference TRBV7-9 and TRBJ1-2 provide the parts outside the CDR3, is DTGVSQNPRHKITKRGQNVTFRCDPISEHNRLYWYRQTLGQGPEFLTYFQNEAQLEKSRLLSDRFSAERPKGSFSTLEIQRTEQGDSAMYLCASSPSGQVNYGYTFGSGTRLTVV.

The J gene is TRBJ2-5, the V gene TRBV24-1, with 7 bases lining up with TRBD1. The CDR3 extends over 15 amino acids. Looked up from germline, CDR1 is KGHDR and CDR2 is SFDVKD. With V trimmed by 4 bases and J by 4 bases, 8 bases remained unmatched. CDR3 bases: TGTGCCACCAGTGAGGGGCAGGGGGTGCCAGAGACCCAGTACTTC. Translated: CATSEGQGVPETQYF.

The chain has TRBV30 and TRBJ1-5; no definite D call. This CDR3 has 13 residues. Germline V gene sequence: CDR1 GTSNPN, CDR2 SVGIG (reference sequence). Trimming removed 2 bases from V and 4 bases from J, with 9 bases in between. CDR3 bases: TGTGCCTGGAGTTGGACCGAAAATCAGCCCCAGCATTTT. This encodes CAWSWTENQPQHF.

The V gene is TRBV27, the J gene TRBJ2-7; the match to TRBD1 covers 8 bases. Germline trimming cut 8 bases from V and 5 bases from J; bases unmatched to any gene: 5. Germline V lookup: CDR1 MNHEY, CDR2 SMNVEV (reference sequence). CDR3 length: 12 residues. The CDR3 loop is CASGQGRHEQYV. CDR3 DNA sequence: TGTGCCAGCGGACAGGGTAGGCACGAGCAGTACGTC.

The chain carries TRBV24-1 and TRBJ1-2, with D tentatively TRBD1 (5 bases). Trimming took 5 bases from V and 3 from J, leaving 12 bases between them. From germline, CDR1 is KGHDR and CDR2 SFDVKD. The CDR3 has 14 residues. The CDR3 spells CATSGAAGDYGYTF. In DNA form, the CDR3 reads TGTGCCACCAGTGGGGCAGCGGGGGACTATGGCTACACCTTC.

V gene TRBV6-4 combines with J gene TRBJ2-4; D is possibly TRBD1 (5 bases). The CDR3 consists of 16 residues. Deletions cut 0 bases from V and 2 bases from J, with 11 bases between. Germline V lookup: CDR1 MRHNA, CDR2 SNTAGT. CDR3 sequence (DNA): TGTGCCAGCAGTGACTCGTGGGGCATTACCAAAAACATTCAGTACTTC. It is translated as CASSDSWGITKNIQYF.

The chain recombines TRBV6-1 with TRBJ2-7; possibly TRBD2 for D (6 bases). The CDR3 sequence is 14 residues long. The V end was cut by 2 bases, the J end by 5 bases, with 13 bases between. Germline V gives CDR1 MNHNS, CDR2 SASEGT. The CDR3 loop reads CASSEIGGKDEQYV. CDR3 nucleotides: TGTGCCAGCAGTGAAATCGGGGGAAAGGACGAGCAGTACGTC.

V and J are TRBV4-1 and TRBJ2-5; D ambiguous. This CDR3 has 14 residues. Germline V gene lookup returns CDR1 MGHRA and CDR2 YSYEKL. V was cut by 1 base and J by 5 bases, with 11 bases left in between. CDR3 protein: CASSQADLWETQYF. CDR3 DNA: TGCGCCAGCAGCCAAGCGGACCTGTGGGAGACCCAGTACTTC.

This clone was seen just once. The CDR3 here is CASSPRGAGGQDEQFF. The CDR3 nucleotides read TGTGCCAGTAGTCCCCGGGGAGCGGGGGGGCAAGATGAGCAGTTCTTC. This chain uses TRBV19 with TRBJ2-1; TRBD2 matches at 10 bases. The V gene end was trimmed by 5 bases and the J gene end by 8 bases; junction bases not matched to a gene: 12. Per the germline V gene, CDR1 is LNHDA and CDR2 is SQIVND (reference sequence). The CDR3 length is 16 residues.

V and J are TRBV28 and TRBJ1-5; D possibly corresponds to TRBD1 (5 bases). Per the germline V gene, CDR1 is MDHEN and CDR2 is SYDVKM. The CDR3 consists of 14 residues. The ends were cut back, 6 bases at V and 6 bases at J, with 15 bases in the middle. Here the CDR3 reads CASSFGRGVQPQHF. Written as DNA, the CDR3 is TGTGCCAGCAGCTTTGGGAGGGGAGTTCAGCCCCAGCATTTT.

The gene calls are TRBV7-2 and TRBJ2-3; 9 bases map to TRBD2. With 6 bases clipped from V and 1 base from J, the junction kept 5 bases outside the gene matches. The germline V gene has CDR1 SGHTA and CDR2 FQGNSA. The CDR3 covers 15 residues. The CDR3 loop reads CASRRGGAGTDTQYF. CDR3 coding DNA: TGTGCCAGCAGGCGCGGGGGGGCTGGCACAGATACGCAGTATTTT. The whole variable domain, remainder taken from reference TRBV7-2 and TRBJ2-3, is GAGVSQSPSNKVTEKGKDVELRCDPISGHTALYWYRQSLGQGLEFLIYFQGNSAPDKSGLPSDRFSAERTGGSVSTLTIQRTQQEDSAVYLCASRRGGAGTDTQYFGPGTRLTVL.

The rearrangement links TRBV11-2 to TRBJ2-2, with TRBD1 matching 11 bases. This CDR3 has 16 residues. The trim removed 0 bases at V and 5 bases at J, leaving 2 bases unmatched. Germline loops: CDR1 SGHAT, CDR2 FQNNGV. CDR3 protein: CASSLDRDRGTGELFF. In DNA, the CDR3 is TGTGCCAGCAGCTTAGATCGGGACAGGGGGACCGGGGAGCTGTTTTTT.

This sequence joins TRBV9 and TRBJ1-4; TRBD1 matches at 7 bases. CDR1 is SGDLS and CDR2 is YYNGEE in the germline V gene. V trimming: 0 bases; J trimming: 10 bases; junction bases outside the gene matches: 6. This CDR3 contains 14 residues. The chain's CDR3 is CASSVVDRDAKLFF. The CDR3 DNA reads as TGTGCCAGCAGCGTAGTAGACAGGGACGCAAAACTGTTTTTT.

This clone has only a few counts. This sequence joins TRBV19 and TRBJ2-2; 8 nucleotides match TRBD1. Germline V gene lookup returns CDR1 LNHDA and CDR2 SQIVND (reference sequence). J was trimmed by 1 base and V by 8 bases; bases with no gene match: 3. There are 14 residues in the CDR3. CDR3 DNA: TGTGCCAGTGACAGGGGAATGAACACCGGGGAGCTGTTTTTT. It codes for CASDRGMNTGELFF.

V and J are TRBV4-1 and TRBJ2-7; the D call may be TRBD1 or TRBD2 (5 bases each). The V gene lost 0 bases and the J gene lost 1 base, with 10 bases spanning the gap. CDR1 is MGHRA, CDR2 YSYEKL, per germline. There are 15 residues in the CDR3. The DNA for the CDR3 is TGCGCCAGCAGCCAAGATCTTGGGGGATCCTACGAGCAGTACGTC. Translated, it gives CASSQDLGGSYEQYV.

The rearrangement joins TRBV7-9 to TRBJ1-1, with 8 nucleotides matching TRBD1. The J segment lost 1 base and the V segment lost 5 bases, leaving 6 bases of the junction unmatched. The germline CDR1 and CDR2 sequences are SEHNR and FQNEAQ (reference sequence). The CDR3 totals 15 residues. CDR3: CASSPQTGANTEAFF. The DNA of the CDR3 is TGTGCCAGCAGCCCGCAGACAGGGGCGAACACTGAAGCTTTCTTT.

The chain couples TRBV7-3 to TRBJ2-3; no clear D gene. The V gene's germline CDR1 is SGHTA and CDR2 FQGTGA. The CDR3 sequence is 14 residues long. V dropped 1 base and J dropped 2 bases, with 7 bases sitting between them. Here the CDR3 DNA reads TGTGCCAGCAGCTTAAGCAGTTCCACAGATACGCAGTATTTT. Protein sequence: CASSLSSSTDTQYF. The full variable domain, its missing parts supplied by reference TRBV7-3 and TRBJ2-3, is GAGVSQTPSNKVTEKGKYVELRCDPISGHTALYWYRQSLGQGPEFLIYFQGTGAADDSGLPNDRFFAVRPEGSVSTLKIQRTERGDSAVYLCASSLSSSTDTQYFGPGTRLTVL.

The CDR3 loop reads CASSPRQAYEQYV. In nucleotides, the CDR3 is TGTGCCAGCAGTCCCCGACAGGCCTACGAGCAGTACGTC. The chain uses TRBV6-6 and TRBJ2-7, with D possibly being TRBD1 (6 bases). V lost 5 bases and J 2 bases, leaving 10 bases between the germline ends. The length of the CDR3 is 13 residues. Germline values: CDR1 MNHNY, CDR2 SVGAGI (reference sequence).

V and J are TRBV28 and TRBJ1-4, with D tentatively TRBD1 (5 bases). Trimming pared 6 bases from V and 8 bases from J, leaving 19 bases between. Germline values: CDR1 MDHEN, CDR2 SYDVKM. The CDR3 length is 15 residues. The CDR3 is CASSPAGGVGEKLFF. CDR3 DNA: TGTGCCAGCAGCCCTGCCGGGGGGGTAGGGGAAAAACTGTTTTTT.

The genes are TRBV24-1 and TRBJ1-2; 8 bases map to TRBD1. This CDR3 is 14 amino acids long. The germline CDR1 and CDR2 sequences are KGHDR and SFDVKD. The J segment lost 4 bases and the V segment lost 3 bases, leaving 3 bases of the junction unmatched. CDR3 DNA: TGTGCCACCAGTGATGGGGACAGGATCTATGGCTACACCTTC. Its protein is CATSDGDRIYGYTF.

The chain carries TRBV9 and TRBJ2-5; no clear D. Germline V gene lookup returns CDR1 SGDLS and CDR2 YYNGEE. The V end was cut by 1 base, the J end by 5 bases, with 12 bases between. The CDR3 is 14 residues long. CDR3 in amino acids: CASSVSASQETQYF. The CDR3 DNA reads TGTGCCAGCAGCGTATCGGCTAGTCAGGAGACCCAGTACTTC.

The V gene is TRBV10-2, the J gene TRBJ2-5; D is possibly TRBD1 (6 bases). CDR1 is WSHSY, CDR2 SAAADI, per germline. This CDR3 has 14 amino acids. V was cut by 3 bases and J by 5 bases, with 13 bases left in between. DNA of the CDR3: TGCGCCAGCAGTGATGTGGGGGCCCGGGAGACCCAGTACTTC. Amino acid sequence: CASSDVGARETQYF.